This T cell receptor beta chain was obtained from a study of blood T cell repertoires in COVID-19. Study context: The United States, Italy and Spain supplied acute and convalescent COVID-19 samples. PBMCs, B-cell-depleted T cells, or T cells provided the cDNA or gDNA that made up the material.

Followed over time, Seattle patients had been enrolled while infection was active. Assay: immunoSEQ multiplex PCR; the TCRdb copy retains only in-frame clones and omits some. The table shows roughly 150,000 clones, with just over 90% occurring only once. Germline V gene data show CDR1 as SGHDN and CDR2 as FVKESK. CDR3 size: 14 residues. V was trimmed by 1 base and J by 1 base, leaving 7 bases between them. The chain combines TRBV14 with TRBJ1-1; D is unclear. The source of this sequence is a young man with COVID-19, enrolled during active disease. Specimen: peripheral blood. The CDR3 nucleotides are TGTGCCAGCAGCCAAGGCGGCCGGAACACTGAAGCTTTCTTT. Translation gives CASSQGGRNTEAFF.